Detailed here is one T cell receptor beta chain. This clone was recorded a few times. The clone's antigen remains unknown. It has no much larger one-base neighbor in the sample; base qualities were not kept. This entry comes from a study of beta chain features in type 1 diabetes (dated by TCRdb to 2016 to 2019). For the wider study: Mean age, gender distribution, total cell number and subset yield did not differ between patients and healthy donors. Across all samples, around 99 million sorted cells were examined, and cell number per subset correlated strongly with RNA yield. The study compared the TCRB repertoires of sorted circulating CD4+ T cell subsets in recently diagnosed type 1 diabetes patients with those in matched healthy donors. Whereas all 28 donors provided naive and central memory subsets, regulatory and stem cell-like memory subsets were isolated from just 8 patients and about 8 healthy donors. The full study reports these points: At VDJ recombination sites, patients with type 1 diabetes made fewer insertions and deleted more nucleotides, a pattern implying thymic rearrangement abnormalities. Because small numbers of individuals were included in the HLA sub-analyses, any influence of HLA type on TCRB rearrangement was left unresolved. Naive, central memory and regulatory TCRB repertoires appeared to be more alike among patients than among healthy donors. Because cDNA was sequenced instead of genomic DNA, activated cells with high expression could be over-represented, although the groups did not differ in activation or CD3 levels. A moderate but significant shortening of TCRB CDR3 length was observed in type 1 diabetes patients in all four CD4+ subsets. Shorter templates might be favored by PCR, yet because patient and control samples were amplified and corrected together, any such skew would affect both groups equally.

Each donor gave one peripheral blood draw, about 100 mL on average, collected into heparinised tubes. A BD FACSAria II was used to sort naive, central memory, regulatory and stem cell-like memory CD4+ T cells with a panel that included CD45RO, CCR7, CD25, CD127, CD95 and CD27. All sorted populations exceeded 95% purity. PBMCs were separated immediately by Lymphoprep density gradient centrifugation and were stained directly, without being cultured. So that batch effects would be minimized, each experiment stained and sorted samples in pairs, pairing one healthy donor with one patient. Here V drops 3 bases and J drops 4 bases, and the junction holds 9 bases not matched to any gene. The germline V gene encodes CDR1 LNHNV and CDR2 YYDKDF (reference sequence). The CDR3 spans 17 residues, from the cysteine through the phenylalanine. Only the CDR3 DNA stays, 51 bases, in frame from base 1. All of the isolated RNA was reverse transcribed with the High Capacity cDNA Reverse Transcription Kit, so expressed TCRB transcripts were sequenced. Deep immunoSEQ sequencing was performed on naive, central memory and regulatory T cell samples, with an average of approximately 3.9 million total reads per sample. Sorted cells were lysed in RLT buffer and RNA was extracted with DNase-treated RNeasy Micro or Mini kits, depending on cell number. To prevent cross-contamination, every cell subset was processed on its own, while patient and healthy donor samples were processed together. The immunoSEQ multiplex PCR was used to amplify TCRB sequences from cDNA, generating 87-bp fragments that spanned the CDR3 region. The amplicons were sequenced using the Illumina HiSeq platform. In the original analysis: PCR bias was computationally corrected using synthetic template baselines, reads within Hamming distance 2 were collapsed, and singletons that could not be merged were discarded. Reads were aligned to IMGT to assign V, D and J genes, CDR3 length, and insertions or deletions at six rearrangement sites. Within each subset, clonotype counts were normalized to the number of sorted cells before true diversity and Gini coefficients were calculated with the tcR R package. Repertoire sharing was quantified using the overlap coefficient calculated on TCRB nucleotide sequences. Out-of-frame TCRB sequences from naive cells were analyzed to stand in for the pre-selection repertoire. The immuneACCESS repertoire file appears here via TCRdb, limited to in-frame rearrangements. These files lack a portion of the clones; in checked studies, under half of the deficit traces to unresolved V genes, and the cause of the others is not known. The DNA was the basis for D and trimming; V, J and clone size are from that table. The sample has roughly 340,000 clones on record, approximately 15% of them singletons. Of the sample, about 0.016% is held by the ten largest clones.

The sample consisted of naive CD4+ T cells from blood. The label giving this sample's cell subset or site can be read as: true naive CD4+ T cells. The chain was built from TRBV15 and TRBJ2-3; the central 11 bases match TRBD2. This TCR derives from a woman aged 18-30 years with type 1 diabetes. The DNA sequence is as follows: TGTGCCACCAGCAGTCCTCCGGGACTAGCGGATCCAGATACGCAGTATTTT. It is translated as CATSSPPGLADPDTQYF.